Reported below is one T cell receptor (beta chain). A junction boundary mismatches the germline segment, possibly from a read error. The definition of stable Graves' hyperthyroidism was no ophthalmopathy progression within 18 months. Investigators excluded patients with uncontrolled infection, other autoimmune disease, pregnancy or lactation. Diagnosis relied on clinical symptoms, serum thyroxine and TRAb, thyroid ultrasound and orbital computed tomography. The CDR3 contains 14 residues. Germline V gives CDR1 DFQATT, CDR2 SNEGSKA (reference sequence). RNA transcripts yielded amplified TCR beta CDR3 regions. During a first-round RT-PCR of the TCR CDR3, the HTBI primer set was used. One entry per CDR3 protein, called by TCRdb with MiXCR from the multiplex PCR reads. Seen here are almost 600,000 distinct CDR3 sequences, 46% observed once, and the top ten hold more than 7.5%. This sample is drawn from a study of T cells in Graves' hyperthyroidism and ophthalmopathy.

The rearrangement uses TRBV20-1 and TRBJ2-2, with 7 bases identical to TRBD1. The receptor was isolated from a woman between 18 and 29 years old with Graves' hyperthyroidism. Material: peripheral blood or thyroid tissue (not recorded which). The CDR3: CSGRRQGDTGKLFF. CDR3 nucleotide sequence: TGCAGTGGGCGCCGACAGGGCGACACCGGGAAGCTGTTTTTT.